This T cell receptor (beta chain) was identified during a study of CD8+CD57+ T cells in acquired aplastic anemia. Patients included in sequencing had previously demonstrated CD8+CD57+ cell expansion by flow cytometry. Genomic DNA, serving as template, underwent TCR beta VDJ and CDR3 profiling. TCRdb reanalysed the reads using MiXCR and keeps one entry per CDR3 protein. The sample shows hundreds of thousands of distinct CDR3 sequences, around 30% of them seen only once. The sequencing input was sorted CD4+, CD8+, or CD8+CD57+ T cells (not recorded which) from PBMCs. This TCR derives from a human donor with aplastic anemia.

The CDR3 DNA reads as TGCGCCAGCAGCTACGGGGACTTTAACACAGATACGCAGTATTTT. This encodes CASSYGDFNTDTQYF. The chain uses TRBV5-1 and TRBJ2-3; D possibly corresponds to TRBD2 (6 bases). The CDR3 has 15 amino acids. Germline V lookup: CDR1 SGHRS, CDR2 YFSETQ. With 3 bases removed from V and 2 bases from J, the gap between germline ends came to 13 bases.